The clone carrying this TCR beta chain turned up a few times. What it recognizes is unknown. The sample originates from a study of T cell repertoires in cytomegalovirus infection. Study findings and constraints: Across the ex vivo response, the dominant clonotypes were HLA-C-restricted CMV-specific TCR beta clonotypes.

MiXCR, run by TCRdb on the reads, gives a single entry per CDR3 protein. The profile covers roughly 630,000 distinct CDR3 sequences, with 24% appearing a single time and approximately 8% taken by the ten largest. V lost 2 bases to trimming and J lost 5 bases, with 16 bases between them. The CDR3 contains 16 residues. Germline V gene sequence: CDR1 MNHEY, CDR2 SVGAGI. J is TRBJ2-1 and V is TRBV6-5; perhaps D is TRBD1 or TRBD2 (5 bases each). The sequence was collected from a human donor in good health (CMV status not recorded). Some clones in this sample may be carry-over from other donors' samples. Sequencing used CD8+ T cells from PBMCs. The CDR3 nucleotides are TGTGCCAGCAGTTACCACCTCACGGGGCTACACAATGAGCAGTTCTTC. It translates to CASSYHLTGLHNEQFF.